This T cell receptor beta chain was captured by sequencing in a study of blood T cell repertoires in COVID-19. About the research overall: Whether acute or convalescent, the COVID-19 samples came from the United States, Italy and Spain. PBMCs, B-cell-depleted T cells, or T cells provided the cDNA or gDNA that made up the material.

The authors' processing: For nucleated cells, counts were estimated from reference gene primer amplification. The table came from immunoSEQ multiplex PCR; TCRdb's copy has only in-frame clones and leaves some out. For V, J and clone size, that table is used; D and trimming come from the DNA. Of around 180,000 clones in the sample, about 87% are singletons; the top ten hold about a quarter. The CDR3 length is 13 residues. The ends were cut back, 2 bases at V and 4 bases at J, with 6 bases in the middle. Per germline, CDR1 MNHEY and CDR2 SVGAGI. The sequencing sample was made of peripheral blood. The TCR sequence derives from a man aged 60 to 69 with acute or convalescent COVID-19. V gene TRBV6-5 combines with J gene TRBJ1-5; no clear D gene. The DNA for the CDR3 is TGTGCCAGCAGTTACCATGCGAATCAGCCCCAGCATTTT. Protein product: CASSYHANQPQHF.